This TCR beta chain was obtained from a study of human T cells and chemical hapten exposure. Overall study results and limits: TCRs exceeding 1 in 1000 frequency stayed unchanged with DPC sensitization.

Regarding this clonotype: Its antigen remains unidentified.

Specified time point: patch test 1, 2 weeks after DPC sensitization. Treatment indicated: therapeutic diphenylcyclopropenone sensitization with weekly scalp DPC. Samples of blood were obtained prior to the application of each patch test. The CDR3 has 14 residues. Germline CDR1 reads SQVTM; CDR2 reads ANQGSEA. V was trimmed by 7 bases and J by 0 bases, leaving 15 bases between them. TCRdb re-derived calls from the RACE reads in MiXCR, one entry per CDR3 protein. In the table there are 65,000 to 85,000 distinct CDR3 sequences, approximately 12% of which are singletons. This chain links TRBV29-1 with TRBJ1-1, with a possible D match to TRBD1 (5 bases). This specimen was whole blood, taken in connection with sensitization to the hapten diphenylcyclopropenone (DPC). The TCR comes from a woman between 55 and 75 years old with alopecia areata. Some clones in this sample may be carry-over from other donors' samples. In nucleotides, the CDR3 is TGCAGCGGAGGAAATGGGGCCATGAACACTGAAGCTTTCTTT. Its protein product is CSGGNGAMNTEAFF. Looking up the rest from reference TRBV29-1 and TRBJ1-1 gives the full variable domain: SAVISQKPSRDICQRGTSLTIQCQVDSQVTMMFWYRQQPGQSLTLIATANQGSEATYESGFVIDKFPISRPNLTFSTLTVSNMSPEDSSIYLCSGGNGAMNTEAFFGQGTRLTVV.